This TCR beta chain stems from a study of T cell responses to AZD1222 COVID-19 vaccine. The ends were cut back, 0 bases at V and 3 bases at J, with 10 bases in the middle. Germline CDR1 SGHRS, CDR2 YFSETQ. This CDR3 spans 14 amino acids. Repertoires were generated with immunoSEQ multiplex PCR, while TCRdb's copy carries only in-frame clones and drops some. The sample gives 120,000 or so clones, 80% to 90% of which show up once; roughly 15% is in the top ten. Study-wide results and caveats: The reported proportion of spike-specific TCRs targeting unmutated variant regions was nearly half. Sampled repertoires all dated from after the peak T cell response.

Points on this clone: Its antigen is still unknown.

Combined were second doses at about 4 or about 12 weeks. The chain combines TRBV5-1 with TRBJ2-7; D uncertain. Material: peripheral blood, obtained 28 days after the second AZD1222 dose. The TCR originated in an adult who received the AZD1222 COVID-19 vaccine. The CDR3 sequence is CASSLEAQYYEQYF. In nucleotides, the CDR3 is TGCGCCAGCAGCTTGGAGGCACAATACTACGAGCAGTACTTC. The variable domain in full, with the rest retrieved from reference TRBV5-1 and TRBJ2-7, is KAGVTQTPRYLIKTRGQQVTLSCSPISGHRSVSWYQQTPGQGLQFLFEYFSETQRNKGNFPGRFSGRQFSNSRSEMNVSTLELGDSALYLCASSLEAQYYEQYFGPGTRLTVT.